This is a list of T cell receptor beta chains from one sample in a study of OX40 agonist ivuxolimab in advanced cancers. The assay was immunoSEQ multiplex PCR, and TCRdb's table has in-frame clones only and misses some. The sample consists of more than 45,000 clones, about 88% of them appearing once. Sample: CD4+ or CD8+ T cells sorted from blood, taken in a trial of the OX40 agonist ivuxolimab. The origin of the receptors is an adult with an advanced solid tumor such as melanoma, head and neck, liver or kidney cancer. Each CDR3 is given with its conserved first and last residue. Fields, in order: V gene, clone size, D gene, J gene, CDR3 DNA, CDR3 protein. The D gene is left open where the match is weak. The size entry is marked missing in some rows and otherwise reads once, few, many or a size class.

v_gene: TRBV5-5
abundance: .
d_gene: .
j_gene: TRBJ1-1
CDR3nt: TGTGCCAGCAGCTTGGGGCTCTTAAGCTATGAAGCTTTCTTT
CDR3aa: CASSLGLLSYEAFF

v_gene: TRBV11-3
abundance: .
d_gene: TRBD1
j_gene: TRBJ2-1
CDR3nt: TGTGCCAGCAGCCCAATGGGACAGGGGGCTTACAATGAGCAGTTCTTC
CDR3aa: CASSPMGQGAYNEQFF

v_gene: TRBV30
abundance: .
d_gene: .
j_gene: TRBJ1-5
CDR3nt: TGTGCCTGGAGCCTACAGGGCGGCAATCAGCCCCAGCATTTT
CDR3aa: CAWSLQGGNQPQHF

v_gene: TRBV30
abundance: .
d_gene: .
j_gene: TRBJ2-5
CDR3nt: TGTGCCTGGAGTACAACAGAGACCCAGTACTTC
CDR3aa: CAWSTTETQYF

v_gene: TRBV11-2
abundance: .
d_gene: .
j_gene: TRBJ2-1
CDR3nt: TGTGCCAGCAGCCGGGACTTTGGGGAGCAGTTCTTC
CDR3aa: CASSRDFGEQFF

v_gene: TRBV2
abundance: .
d_gene: .
j_gene: TRBJ2-1
CDR3nt: TGTGCCAGCAGGACGGGACCAGACATGAATGAGCAGTTCTTC
CDR3aa: CASRTGPDMNEQFF

v_gene: TRBV11-1
abundance: .
d_gene: TRBD1
j_gene: TRBJ2-1
CDR3nt: TGTGCCAGCAGCTTAGCGGGGGGACAGGGCAATGAGCAGTTCTTC
CDR3aa: CASSLAGGQGNEQFF

v_gene: TRBV6-1
abundance: .
d_gene: .
j_gene: TRBJ2-3
CDR3nt: TGTGCCAGCAGAGGGGGGGGGACTTATGGGGCGCAGTATTTT
CDR3aa: CASRGGGTYGAQYF

v_gene: TRBV11-2
abundance: .
d_gene: .
j_gene: TRBJ2-2
CDR3nt: TGTGCCAGCAGCTCCGAATCAGGGGTAGCAGGAGGGGAGCTGTTTTTT
CDR3aa: CASSSESGVAGGELFF

v_gene: TRBV15
abundance: .
d_gene: TRBD1
j_gene: TRBJ1-2
CDR3nt: TGTGCCACCAGCTACCGGACAGGTGACTATGGCTACACCTTC
CDR3aa: CATSYRTGDYGYTF

v_gene: TRBV5-1
abundance: .
d_gene: .
j_gene: TRBJ1-2
CDR3nt: TGCGCCAGCAGCCCAGGGACAACTAACTATGGCTACACCTTC
CDR3aa: CASSPGTTNYGYTF

v_gene: TRBV11-2
abundance: .
d_gene: .
j_gene: TRBJ2-3
CDR3nt: TGTGCCAGCAGCCATGACGGGCAGCACACAGATACGCAGTATTTT
CDR3aa: CASSHDGQHTDTQYF

v_gene: TRBV5-1
abundance: .
d_gene: .
j_gene: TRBJ2-1
CDR3nt: TGCGCCAGCAGCGGAGTGCCCCCGTCCAATGAGCAGTTCTTC
CDR3aa: CASSGVPPSNEQFF

v_gene: TRBV27
abundance: .
d_gene: TRBD2
j_gene: TRBJ2-5
CDR3nt: TGTGCCAGCAGTCTAGGGACTAGCGGGCAAGAGACCCAGTACTTC
CDR3aa: CASSLGTSGQETQYF

v_gene: TRBV6-5
abundance: .
d_gene: TRBD2
j_gene: TRBJ2-1
CDR3nt: TGTGCCAGCAGACTCCTACTAGCGTCCAATGAGCAGTTCTTC
CDR3aa: CASRLLLASNEQFF

v_gene: TRBV9
abundance: .
d_gene: .
j_gene: TRBJ1-1
CDR3nt: TGTGCCAGCAGCGTAGTTGGACAATCCACTGAAGCTTTCTTT
CDR3aa: CASSVVGQSTEAFF

v_gene: TRBV6-1
abundance: .
d_gene: .
j_gene: TRBJ1-4
CDR3nt: TGTGCCAGCAGTGAACTTAGCGTTATGGGTGCGCGGCGGGAAAAACTGTTTTTT
CDR3aa: CASSELSVMGARREKLFF

v_gene: TRBV2
abundance: .
d_gene: TRBD2
j_gene: TRBJ2-7
CDR3nt: TGTGCCAGCCGCCGACTAGCGGGAGGGCACGAGCAGTACTTC
CDR3aa: CASRRLAGGHEQYF

v_gene: TRBV28
abundance: once
d_gene: TRBD1
j_gene: TRBJ1-3
CDR3nt: TGTGCCATACGCAAGGGGGCAGGTTCATCTGGAAACACCATATATTTT
CDR3aa: CAIRKGAGSSGNTIYF

v_gene: TRBV11-2
abundance: .
d_gene: TRBD1
j_gene: TRBJ1-1
CDR3nt: TGTGCCAGCAGCTTAGTTGGGTGGGACAGGGTAAAGAAAACTGAAGCTTTCTTT
CDR3aa: CASSLVGWDRVKKTEAFF

v_gene: TRBV2
abundance: .
d_gene: .
j_gene: TRBJ2-7
CDR3nt: TGTGCCAGCAGTGAATCCGAAGCACAGGGGCAGTACTTC
CDR3aa: CASSESEAQGQYF

v_gene: TRBV5-1
abundance: .
d_gene: TRBD1
j_gene: TRBJ1-3
CDR3nt: TGCGCCAGCAGCTCTAGGGGACAGGGCTCTGGAAACACCATATATTTT
CDR3aa: CASSSRGQGSGNTIYF

v_gene: TRBV5-1
abundance: .
d_gene: TRBD1
j_gene: TRBJ1-1
CDR3nt: TGCGCCAGCAGCTCAACCGGGACAGGGGATACTGAAGCTTTCTTT
CDR3aa: CASSSTGTGDTEAFF

v_gene: TRBV5-1
abundance: .
d_gene: TRBD2
j_gene: TRBJ2-5
CDR3nt: TGCGCCAGCAGCTTGGGAGCGGGGGGAGAGACCCAGTACTTC
CDR3aa: CASSLGAGGETQYF

v_gene: TRBV13
abundance: .
d_gene: .
j_gene: TRBJ1-2
CDR3nt: TGTGCCAGCAGTCGGACGGATCAAAACTATGGCTACACCTTC
CDR3aa: CASSRTDQNYGYTF

v_gene: TRBV7-8
abundance: .
d_gene: TRBD1
j_gene: TRBJ2-2
CDR3nt: TGTGCCAGCAGCTCGGGACAGGGGAACACCGGGGAGCTGTTTTTT
CDR3aa: CASSSGQGNTGELFF

v_gene: TRBV19
abundance: .
d_gene: .
j_gene: TRBJ2-3
CDR3nt: TGTGCCAGTAGTCCGATGTTAGCGGTTAGCACAGATACGCAGTATTTT
CDR3aa: CASSPMLAVSTDTQYF

v_gene: TRBV19
abundance: .
d_gene: TRBD2
j_gene: TRBJ2-7
CDR3nt: TGTGCCAGTAGTACCCGACTAGCGGGAAACCGCCACGAGCAGTACTTC
CDR3aa: CASSTRLAGNRHEQYF

v_gene: TRBV20-1
abundance: few
d_gene: .
j_gene: TRBJ1-1
CDR3nt: TGCAGTGCTCGGGTGAACACTGAAGCTTTCTTT
CDR3aa: CSARVNTEAFF

v_gene: TRBV7-4
abundance: .
d_gene: .
j_gene: TRBJ1-3
CDR3nt: TGTGCCAGCAGCTTAGACAGAGACACCATATATTTT
CDR3aa: CASSLDRDTIYF

v_gene: TRBV4-2
abundance: .
d_gene: TRBD1
j_gene: TRBJ2-5
CDR3nt: TGTGCCAGCAGCCCCGGCCAGGGACAGCATATCGAGACCCAGTACTTC
CDR3aa: CASSPGQGQHIETQYF

v_gene: TRBV5-1
abundance: .
d_gene: .
j_gene: TRBJ1-4
CDR3nt: TGCGCCAGCAGCATCGGGACTCACAAGGGGGAAAAACTGTTTTTT
CDR3aa: CASSIGTHKGEKLFF

v_gene: TRBV7-6
abundance: .
d_gene: .
j_gene: TRBJ1-1
CDR3nt: TGTGCCAGCAGCTTAGACTACCCCGGGACCGTATCGAACACTGAAGCTTTCTTT
CDR3aa: CASSLDYPGTVSNTEAFF

v_gene: TRBV6-5
abundance: once
d_gene: .
j_gene: TRBJ1-5
CDR3nt: TGTGCCAGCAGCCTCCGCGTGGTTAAGCCCCAGCATTTT
CDR3aa: CASSLRVVKPQHF

v_gene: TRBV6-1
abundance: .
d_gene: .
j_gene: TRBJ1-4
CDR3nt: TGTGCCAGCAGTGAAGACCTCTTCGGACGTTTGCCAACTAATGAAAAACTGTTTTTT
CDR3aa: CASSEDLFGRLPTNEKLFF

v_gene: TRBV19
abundance: .
d_gene: .
j_gene: TRBJ1-5
CDR3nt: TGTGCCAGTAGTATCGGTACCGGGACGGATAGCCCTTACAATCAGCCCCAGCATTTT
CDR3aa: CASSIGTGTDSPYNQPQHF

v_gene: TRBV18
abundance: .
d_gene: .
j_gene: TRBJ2-5
CDR3nt: TGTGCCAGCTCACCACCCTCACAAGAGACCCAGTACTTC
CDR3aa: CASSPPSQETQYF

v_gene: TRBV9
abundance: .
d_gene: .
j_gene: TRBJ1-1
CDR3nt: TGTGCCAGCAGCGTAGGAGACAGACTTCCCCGGGCTTTCTTT
CDR3aa: CASSVGDRLPRAFF

v_gene: TRBV5-6
abundance: few
d_gene: .
j_gene: TRBJ1-2
CDR3nt: TGTGCTTCTTCGCTTGTTCAGGGGCTGGACGGCTACACCTTC
CDR3aa: CASSLVQGLDGYTF

v_gene: TRBV9
abundance: .
d_gene: .
j_gene: TRBJ1-2
CDR3nt: TGTGCCAGCAGTGGCAACAGGGATAGCTACACCTTC
CDR3aa: CASSGNRDSYTF

v_gene: TRBV7-6
abundance: few
d_gene: .
j_gene: TRBJ1-4
CDR3nt: TGTGCCAGCAGCCCCAGGGCTACTAATGAAAAACTGTTTTTT
CDR3aa: CASSPRATNEKLFF

v_gene: TRBV6-6
abundance: .
d_gene: .
j_gene: TRBJ2-7
CDR3nt: TGTGCCAGCAGTACGAGCTACGAGCAGTACTTC
CDR3aa: CASSTSYEQYF

v_gene: TRBV5-1
abundance: once
d_gene: .
j_gene: TRBJ1-1
CDR3nt: TGCGCCAGCAGCTTATTGGCAGGCAACCAGCGAGGAAAGGACACTGAAGCTTTCTTT
CDR3aa: CASSLLAGNQRGKDTEAFF

v_gene: TRBV9
abundance: .
d_gene: .
j_gene: TRBJ2-3
CDR3nt: TGTGCCAGCAGCCCACTTCCGGGGTTCACAGATACGCAGTATTTT
CDR3aa: CASSPLPGFTDTQYF

v_gene: TRBV19
abundance: .
d_gene: .
j_gene: TRBJ1-5
CDR3nt: TGTGCCAGTGGGGTTTATAGTCAGCCCCAGCATTTT
CDR3aa: CASGVYSQPQHF

v_gene: TRBV19
abundance: .
d_gene: .
j_gene: TRBJ2-5
CDR3nt: TGTGCCAGTAGTATAGATCAGAAGGGGACCCAGTACTTC
CDR3aa: CASSIDQKGTQYF